The 32 T cell receptor beta chains in this list originate from one sample, sequenced in a study of T-cell reconstitution after alpha-beta-depleted transplantation in children. Researchers prepared the TCRbeta library using unique molecular identifiers, the study reports. MiXCR, applied by TCRdb to the PCR reads, yields one record per CDR3 protein. The sample lists under 450,000 distinct CDR3 sequences; about 16% were seen once. The sample here was PBMCs, mostly from graft donor cells, taken 360 days after TCRalphabeta/CD19-depleted stem cell transplant. These TCRs come from a boy in the first two years of life who had a stem cell transplant for Wiskott-Aldrich syndrome, so the T cells may come from the graft donor.

The chain carries TRBV18 and TRBJ2-1; TRBD2 agrees at 8 bases. The CDR3 has 17 amino acids. V dropped 2 bases and J dropped 9; count of bases not matched to a gene: 15. Germline V CDR1 and CDR2: KGHSH, LQKENI. The CDR3 is CASSPTTGAGGGTEQFF. The CDR3 coding sequence is TGTGCCAGCTCACCAACCACCGGGGCGGGAGGAGGTACTGAGCAGTTCTTC.

The chain combines TRBV29-1 with TRBJ2-7; 8 bases map to TRBD1. The V gene end was trimmed by 2 bases and the J gene end by 2 bases; junction bases not matched to a gene: 5. The length of the CDR3 is 14 residues. Germline lookup yields CDR1 SQVTM and CDR2 ANQGSEA. CDR3 nucleotides: TGCAGCGTTGAATGGGCAGGGGGCCCCTACGAGCAGTACTTC. It is translated as CSVEWAGGPYEQYF.

In its sample, this clonotype was seen a few times. In DNA, the CDR3 is TGTGCCAGCAGCGCGTATGAAACCTCAGAAGACTATGGCTACACCTTC. It translates to CASSAYETSEDYGYTF. J is TRBJ1-2 and V is TRBV9; D unresolved. Germline V gene data show CDR1 as SGDLS and CDR2 as YYNGEE. The CDR3 runs 16 residues. V was trimmed by 3 bases and J by 3 bases, leaving 18 bases between them.

This sequence joins TRBV5-1 and TRBJ2-7; unclear D gene. Germline V CDR1 and CDR2: SGHRS, YFSETQ. V was trimmed by 4 bases and J by 1 base, leaving 15 bases between them. CDR3 length: 15 residues. The CDR3 is CASSPWPDTSYEQYF. The CDR3 region has the DNA TGCGCCAGCAGCCCCTGGCCTGACACTTCCTACGAGCAGTACTTC.

The sample holds a few counts of this clonotype. V usage is TRBV6-5 and J usage is TRBJ1-5, with D possibly being TRBD1 (5 bases). From germline, CDR1 is MNHEY and CDR2 SVGAGI. This CDR3 contains 15 residues. V was pared by 0 bases and J by 3 bases, with 9 bases between. The DNA of the CDR3 is TGTGCCAGCAGTTACTCAGGGGATATCAATCAGCCCCAGCATTTT. It codes for CASSYSGDINQPQHF.

CDR3 nucleotides: TGCGCCAGCAGCCAAGAGTACCGGCTAGCGGGAGGGCTCGGCTACGAGCAGTACTTC. Protein sequence: CASSQEYRLAGGLGYEQYF. The rearrangement joins TRBV4-3 to TRBJ2-7; 12 bases line up with TRBD2. Germline V CDR1 and CDR2: LGHNA, YSLEER. V was clipped by 0 bases and J by 3 bases; unmatched bases: 12. The CDR3 contains 19 residues.

The sample holds a few counts of this clonotype. The chain joins TRBV20-1 to TRBJ1-5; D is ambiguous. CDR3 length equals 19 residues. The V and J ends lost 0 bases and 0 bases respectively, with 21 bases between them. The germline CDR1 and CDR2 sequences are DFQATT and SNEGSKA (reference sequence). As DNA, the CDR3 is TGCAGTGCTAGAGACCCCGCTCCATCCGGGCCGGGTAGCAATCAGCCCCAGCATTTT. Translating it yields CSARDPAPSGPGSNQPQHF.

This clonotype was observed a few times. V and J are TRBV6-1 and TRBJ2-1, with 12 nucleotides matching TRBD2. The CDR3 is 15 amino acids. The V and J ends lost 6 bases and 4 bases, in that order; junction bases with no gene match: 4. Germline CDR1 reads MNHNS; CDR2 reads SASEGT. The chain's CDR3 is CASRVGLAGYNEQFF. CDR3 sequence (DNA): TGTGCCAGCAGAGTGGGACTAGCGGGTTACAATGAGCAGTTCTTC.

The rearrangement uses TRBV15 and TRBJ2-3; TRBD1 matches at 8 bases. This CDR3 contains 15 residues. Germline V CDR1 and CDR2: LNHNV, YYDKDF (reference sequence). The junction had 8 bases not matched to a gene; V was cut back by 5 bases and J by 4 bases. The CDR3 DNA reads as TGTGCCACCAGCGCTAGCAGGGGGCGAGCAGATACGCAGTATTTT. This translates into CATSASRGRADTQYF.

The rearrangement joins TRBV20-1 to TRBJ2-7, with 9 bases fitting TRBD2. The CDR3 covers 15 residues. Germline CDR1 DFQATT, CDR2 SNEGSKA (reference sequence). After removal of 0 bases from V and 2 bases from J, the junction contained 5 bases not matched to a gene. The CDR3 DNA reads TGCAGTGCTAGAGATCAGGGCGGGAGGGCCTACGAGCAGTACTTC. As protein: CSARDQGGRAYEQYF.

Many counts were recorded for this clonotype. The chain links TRBV11-2 to TRBJ2-2; 8 bases agree with TRBD2. Germline V gene lookup returns CDR1 SGHAT and CDR2 FQNNGV. With 5 bases clipped from V and 0 bases from J, the junction kept 11 bases outside the gene matches. This CDR3 has 18 residues. This CDR3 is CASSPSRPGGPNTGELFF. DNA for the CDR3: TGTGCCAGCAGCCCCAGCCGCCCGGGAGGGCCGAACACCGGGGAGCTGTTTTTT.

This chain uses TRBV5-1 with TRBJ2-3; possibly TRBD1 for D (5 bases). Per germline, CDR1 SGHRS and CDR2 YFSETQ. V was pared by 5 bases and J by 1 base, with 8 bases between. This CDR3 has 13 residues. The CDR3 is CASRGAGTDTQYF. CDR3 nucleotide sequence: TGCGCCAGCAGAGGGGCTGGCACAGATACGCAGTATTTT.

Only a few counts were recorded for this clonotype. This sequence joins TRBV10-3 and TRBJ2-5; D unclear. V was shortened by 1 base and J by 1 base, with 7 bases between the two germline ends. Germline V gene data show CDR1 as ENHRY and CDR2 as SYGVKD. The CDR3 extends over 14 amino acids. The DNA of the CDR3 is TGTGCCATCAGTGAGTTTGGCAGCCAAGAGACCCAGTACTTC. This gives the protein CAISEFGSQETQYF.

The chain's CDR3 is CASSTLPDEQYF. Written as DNA, the CDR3 is TGTGCCAGCAGTACCCTACCTGACGAGCAGTACTTC. The rearrangement joins TRBV6-2 or TRBV6-3 to TRBJ2-7; D gene uncertain. V lost 5 bases to trimming and J lost 5 bases, with 10 bases between them. The CDR3 covers 12 residues. Germline loops: CDR1 MNHEY, CDR2 SVGEGT.

The chain is built from TRBV6-2 or TRBV6-3 and TRBJ2-1, with D possibly matching TRBD2 (5 bases). V lost 9 bases and J lost 2, with 11 bases in between. CDR1 is MNHEY and CDR2 is SVGEGT in the germline V gene. The CDR3 extends over 13 amino acids. The CDR3, as DNA: TGTGCCAGTTTGAAGCGGACCTACAATGAGCAGTTCTTC. Encoded protein: CASLKRTYNEQFF.

This clonotype was counted a few times. The rearrangement links TRBV24-1 to TRBJ2-3; D is perhaps TRBD2 (5 bases). This CDR3 contains 16 residues. The germline gives CDR1 KGHDR, CDR2 SFDVKD. V was clipped by 1 base and J by 2 bases, with 12 bases between them. The DNA of the CDR3 is TGTGCCACCAGTGATTTCAAGCTAGCTAACACAGATACGCAGTATTTT. This codes for CATSDFKLANTDTQYF.

This clonotype was picked up a small number of times. The CDR3 here is CASSPWGLAGLDEQFF. The CDR3 nucleotides read TGTGCCAGCAGCCCGTGGGGACTAGCGGGACTTGATGAGCAGTTCTTC. The J gene is TRBJ2-1, the V gene TRBV5-4, with 13 bases lining up with TRBD2. This CDR3 is built from 16 residues. V shed 4 bases and J 8 bases; nucleotides not matched to a gene: 9. Germline assignment: CDR1 SGHNT and CDR2 YYREEE (reference sequence).

This clonotype appeared a few times. J is TRBJ2-1 and V is TRBV5-1; D may be TRBD1 (6 bases). This CDR3 has 16 residues. Germline-derived CDR1 and CDR2 are SGHRS and YFSETQ. Deletions cut 0 bases from V and 6 bases from J, with 16 bases between. CDR3 residues: CASSLAGLGQSNEQFF. In DNA form, the CDR3 reads TGCGCCAGCAGCTTGGCCGGACTCGGACAGTCCAATGAGCAGTTCTTC. Using reference TRBV5-1 and TRBJ2-1 for the parts outside the CDR3, the full variable domain is KAGVTQTPRYLIKTRGQQVTLSCSPISGHRSVSWYQQTPGQGLQFLFEYFSETQRNKGNFPGRFSGRQFSNSRSEMNVSTLELGDSALYLCASSLAGLGQSNEQFFGPGTRLTVL.

The rearrangement joins TRBV10-3 to TRBJ2-1; D is perhaps TRBD1 (5 bases). The CDR3 length is 12 residues. V lost 7 bases, J lost 5 bases, and 9 bases lay in between. CDR1 ENHRY and CDR2 SYGVKD come from the germline V gene. CDR3 bases: TGTGCCATCAACACAGGCAACAATGAGCAGTTCTTC. It yields the protein CAINTGNNEQFF.

This clonotype showed up just a few times. J is TRBJ2-7 and V is TRBV7-2; TRBD1 matches 8 bases. Germline-derived CDR1 and CDR2 are SGHTA and FQGNSA. The CDR3 sequence is 16 residues long. The V and J ends lost 3 bases and 4 bases, in that order; junction bases with no gene match: 11. Here the CDR3 DNA reads TGTGCCAGCAGCTTGCGAACGGGACAGGTCGATTACGAGCAGTACTTC. It yields the protein CASSLRTGQVDYEQYF. The whole variable domain, remainder taken from reference TRBV7-2 and TRBJ2-7, is GAGVSQSPSNKVTEKGKDVELRCDPISGHTALYWYRQSLGQGLEFLIYFQGNSAPDKSGLPSDRFSAERTGGSVSTLTIQRTQQEDSAVYLCASSLRTGQVDYEQYFGPGTRLTVT.

This clonotype was recorded at least ten times. This chain uses TRBV5-4 with TRBJ2-1, with TRBD2 as a possible D gene (6 bases). V was shortened by 3 bases and J by 9 bases, with 16 bases between the two germline ends. Germline CDR1 is SGHNT and CDR2 is YYREEE (reference sequence). The CDR3 is made up of 14 amino acids. Here the CDR3 reads CASSYEGGHLEQFF. The CDR3, as DNA: TGTGCCAGCAGCTACGAGGGAGGACATCTTGAGCAGTTCTTC. Combining the CDR3 with reference TRBV5-4 and TRBJ2-1 gives the whole variable domain ETGVTQSPTHLIKTRGQQVTLRCSSQSGHNTVSWYQQALGQGPQFIFQYYREEENGRGNFPPRFSGLQFPNYSSELNVNALELDDSALYLCASSYEGGHLEQFFGPGTRLTVL.

A few counts support this clonotype. V is TRBV12-3 or TRBV12-4 and J is TRBJ2-5, with 8 bases aligning to TRBD1. V was pared by 5 bases and J by 3 bases, with 5 bases of the junction left unmatched. This CDR3 region has 14 residues. CDR3 sequence reads: CASSQTGAEETQYF. CDR3 coding DNA: TGTGCCAGCAGTCAGACAGGGGCCGAAGAGACCCAGTACTTC.

This clonotype came up a few times. This chain links TRBV9 with TRBJ2-5, with D possibly called TRBD1 or TRBD2 (5 bases each). From germline, CDR1 is SGDLS and CDR2 YYNGEE. Between the trimmed V and J ends, which lost 2 bases and 5 bases, there was a span of 13 bases. This CDR3 spans 14 amino acids. The CDR3 region is CASSVWGKGETQYF. The DNA for the CDR3 is TGTGCCAGCAGCGTCTGGGGGAAGGGGGAGACCCAGTACTTC. The full variable domain, its missing parts supplied by reference TRBV9 and TRBJ2-5, is DSGVTQTPKHLITATGQRVTLRCSPRSGDLSVYWYQQSLDQGLQFLIQYYNGEERAKGNILERFSAQQFPDLHSELNLSSLELGDSALYFCASSVWGKGETQYFGPGTRLLVL.

The chain carries TRBV7-9 and TRBJ1-3, with 7 bases that match TRBD1. The length of the CDR3 is 16 residues. Looked up from germline, CDR1 is SEHNR and CDR2 is FQNEAQ (reference sequence). V dropped 1 base and J dropped 4; count of bases not matched to a gene: 7. CDR3 protein: CASSLGPQGFGNTIYF. The CDR3 DNA follows: TGTGCCAGCAGCTTAGGCCCACAGGGGTTCGGAAACACCATATATTTT.

This clonotype was observed a handful of times. The chain carries TRBV2 and TRBJ2-7; TRBD2 aligns across 8 bases. The CDR3 totals 13 residues. CDR1 SNHLY and CDR2 FYNNEI come from the germline V gene. With 7 bases clipped from V and 6 bases from J, the junction kept 8 bases outside the gene matches. This CDR3 is CASTQGLVREQYF. CDR3 nucleotides: TGTGCCAGCACTCAGGGACTAGTACGCGAGCAGTACTTC.

This clonotype was recorded a few times. This chain uses TRBV5-5 with TRBJ2-2, with TRBD2 as a possible D gene (6 bases). Trimming left V 1 base short and J 1 base short, with 11 bases between. This CDR3 spans 16 amino acids. Germline lookup yields CDR1 SGHKS and CDR2 YYEKEE (reference sequence). In DNA, the CDR3 is TGTGCCAGCAGCTTGAACGGGGGACGGAACACCGGGGAGCTGTTTTTT. Translation gives CASSLNGGRNTGELFF.

This clonotype was seen a handful of times. V is TRBV7-9 and J is TRBJ2-7; D not certain. Trimming left V 1 base short and J 8 bases short, with 12 bases between. The CDR3 spans 13 residues. The germline V gene has CDR1 SEHNR and CDR2 FQNEAQ (reference sequence). The CDR3: CASSLELWGKQYF. In DNA form, the CDR3 reads TGTGCCAGCAGCTTAGAATTGTGGGGAAAGCAGTACTTC.

This clonotype was seen many times. The rearrangement links TRBV29-1 to TRBJ2-2, with 9 bases that match TRBD1. The V gene's germline CDR1 is SQVTM and CDR2 ANQGSEA. V was clipped by 5 bases and J by 6 bases; unmatched bases: 7. This CDR3 is 14 amino acids long. As DNA, the CDR3 is TGCAGCGTTCCGGGACAGGGTGGACCCGGGGAGCTGTTTTTT. This sequence encodes CSVPGQGGPGELFF.

Remarks on this clonotype: This could be a read error, since a much larger clone is one nucleotide away. V gene TRBV7-2 combines with J gene TRBJ2-1; 8 positions match TRBD2. Germline V CDR1 and CDR2: SGHTA, FQGNSA. V dropped 5 bases and J dropped 8; count of bases not matched to a gene: 11. The CDR3 is 15 amino acids. This chain's CDR3 is CASSGAGRAWDEQFF. The CDR3 region has the DNA TGTGCCAGCAGCGGGGCCGGGAGGGCCTGGGATGAGCAGTTCTTC.

This clonotype occurred a few times. The CDR3 spells CAWSVGLTGNQPQHF. As DNA, the CDR3 is TGTGCCTGGAGTGTTGGCCTAACAGGGAACCAGCCCCAGCATTTT. The chain combines TRBV30 with TRBJ1-5; possibly TRBD1 for D (6 bases). Trimming took off 0 bases at V and 7 bases at J, with 16 bases between the two ends. This CDR3 spans 15 amino acids. Germline V lookup: CDR1 GTSNPN, CDR2 SVGIG (reference sequence).

A few counts support this clonotype. Possible read error: a much larger clone is one base away. The rearrangement links TRBV11-1 to TRBJ2-1; unclear D gene. This CDR3 region has 11 residues. V was clipped by 6 bases and J by 1 base, with 1 base between them. Germline CDR1 SGHAT, CDR2 FQDESV (reference sequence). The CDR3 loop is CASRSYNEQFF. DNA for the CDR3: TGTGCCAGCAGGTCCTACAATGAGCAGTTCTTC.

Turning to this clonotype: The CDR3 carries no conserved terminal phenylalanine or tryptophan, so it likely arises from a read error. The chain couples TRBV3-1 to TRBJ1-4, with D maybe TRBD1 (5 bases). Trimming cost V 7 bases and J 14 bases, with 23 bases left between them. The CDR3 is 14 amino acids. Germline V CDR1 and CDR2: LGHDT, YNNKEL (reference sequence). The CDR3 region has the DNA TGTGCCAGCACCAAGCAGGACCCTTGGACACAGCTGTTTCTT. This gives the protein CASTKQDPWTQLFL.